The rows below give T cell receptor beta chains drawn from one sample of a study of response to subunit inactivated influenza vaccine. TCRdb re-called the RT-PCR reads through MiXCR, storing one row per CDR3 protein. The sample has a few hundred thousand distinct CDR3 sequences, just over 20% seen once. Material: PBMCs from blood, obtained about 20 months after vaccination. The receptor set was obtained from a man between 50 and 75 years old who received an inactivated influenza vaccine. The CDR3 runs from the conserved cysteine through the conserved F or W. The D gene is left open where the match is weak. Some rows have no size entry. The others give once, few or many, or a class for an expanded clone.

v_gene: TRBV6-2/TRBV6-3
abundance: few
j_gene: TRBJ2-7
d_gene: -
CDR3nt: TGTGCCAGCAGTTCCTCCCAGGACATGAACTACGAGCAGTACTTC
CDR3aa: CASSSSQDMNYEQYF

v_gene: TRBV7-9
abundance: once
j_gene: TRBJ1-2
d_gene: -
CDR3nt: TGTGCCAGCAGCTACAGGGCGTATGGCTACACCTTC
CDR3aa: CASSYRAYGYTF

v_gene: TRBV20-1
abundance: -
j_gene: TRBJ2-7
d_gene: TRBD2
CDR3nt: TGCAGTGCAAACGAACTAGCGGAGACCTACGAGCAGTACTTC
CDR3aa: CSANELAETYEQYF

v_gene: TRBV2
abundance: many
j_gene: TRBJ1-1
d_gene: TRBD1
CDR3nt: TGTGCCAGCAGTGAAGGACAGGGATACGACACTGAAGCTTTCTTT
CDR3aa: CASSEGQGYDTEAFF

v_gene: TRBV3-1
abundance: -
j_gene: TRBJ1-1
d_gene: -
CDR3nt: TGTGCCAGCAGCCAATCCCACATGGGAGGGGACACTGAAGCTTTATTT
CDR3aa: CASSQSHMGGDTEALF

v_gene: TRBV27
abundance: few
j_gene: TRBJ2-1
d_gene: -
CDR3nt: TGTGGGACGGCGTATAGCTCCTACAATGAGCAGTTCTTC
CDR3aa: CGTAYSSYNEQFF

v_gene: TRBV7-3
abundance: -
j_gene: TRBJ2-7
d_gene: TRBD1
CDR3nt: TGTGCCAGCAGCTTACGTACGGCTTCGGGACAGGGGTCTTCCGCCACCTACGAGCAGTACTTC
CDR3aa: CASSLRTASGQGSSATYEQYF

v_gene: TRBV18
abundance: -
j_gene: TRBJ2-5
d_gene: -
CDR3nt: TGTGCCAGCTCACCACGGGTCGGGGGAATCCAAGAGACCCAGTACTTC
CDR3aa: CASSPRVGGIQETQYF

v_gene: TRBV20-1
abundance: -
j_gene: TRBJ1-5
d_gene: -
CDR3nt: TGCAGTGCTAGGGTAGTGGGCAATCAGCCCCAGCATTTT
CDR3aa: CSARVVGNQPQHF

v_gene: TRBV5-1
abundance: few
j_gene: TRBJ2-2
d_gene: TRBD2
CDR3nt: TGCGCCAGCAGCTGGAGCGGGGGCAACACCGGGGAGCTGTTTTTT
CDR3aa: CASSWSGGNTGELFF

v_gene: TRBV7-2
abundance: many
j_gene: TRBJ1-3
d_gene: -
CDR3nt: TGTGCCAGCAGCTACGGACAGTCTGGGAACACCATATATTTT
CDR3aa: CASSYGQSGNTIYF

v_gene: TRBV15
abundance: few
j_gene: TRBJ2-7
d_gene: TRBD2
CDR3nt: TGTGCCACCAGCAGAATTCTGACTAGCGGGAGTTACGAGCAGTACTTC
CDR3aa: CATSRILTSGSYEQYF

v_gene: TRBV27
abundance: few
j_gene: TRBJ1-1
d_gene: -
CDR3nt: TGTGCCAGCAGTTCCCTTTGGCCTAAACCGAACACTGAAGCTTTCTTT
CDR3aa: CASSSLWPKPNTEAFF

v_gene: TRBV20-1
abundance: -
j_gene: TRBJ1-2
d_gene: -
CDR3nt: TGCAGTGCTAGCTCTGGGAGTCGCCTTGGCTACACCTTC
CDR3aa: CSASSGSRLGYTF

v_gene: TRBV4-3
abundance: few
j_gene: TRBJ2-2
d_gene: TRBD1
CDR3nt: TGCGCCAGCAGCCAAGATCTTTTAGGGACAGGAGTTACCGGGGAGCTGTTTTTT
CDR3aa: CASSQDLLGTGVTGELFF

v_gene: TRBV20-1
abundance: once
j_gene: TRBJ2-3
d_gene: TRBD1
CDR3nt: TGCAGTGGCACCAGGGGGCAGCTTAGCACAGATACGCAGTATTTT
CDR3aa: CSGTRGQLSTDTQYF

v_gene: TRBV6-6
abundance: -
j_gene: TRBJ1-2
d_gene: -
CDR3nt: TGTGCCAGCAGTTACTTCCCCACGGGAGGCTACACCTTC
CDR3aa: CASSYFPTGGYTF

v_gene: TRBV15
abundance: -
j_gene: TRBJ2-3
d_gene: -
CDR3nt: TGTGCCACCAGCAGAGTGGGGTCTAGCACAGATACGCAGTATTTT
CDR3aa: CATSRVGSSTDTQYF

v_gene: TRBV27
abundance: few
j_gene: TRBJ2-1
d_gene: TRBD2
CDR3nt: TGTGCCAGCAGTAAATTAGAGACTAGCCGGTCCTACAATGAGCAGTTCTTC
CDR3aa: CASSKLETSRSYNEQFF

v_gene: TRBV5-5
abundance: -
j_gene: TRBJ2-1
d_gene: -
CDR3nt: TGTGCCAGCAGCTTGTCACGGAGCAATGAGCAGTTCTTC
CDR3aa: CASSLSRSNEQFF

v_gene: TRBV7-2
abundance: -
j_gene: TRBJ1-6
d_gene: -
CDR3nt: TGTGCCAGCACTCTGAGTGGTTCCTATAATTCACCCCTCCACTTT
CDR3aa: CASTLSGSYNSPLHF

v_gene: TRBV27
abundance: -
j_gene: TRBJ1-3
d_gene: -
CDR3nt: TGTGCCAGCAGTTCCCAGGGGCGCTCTGGAAACACCATATATTTT
CDR3aa: CASSSQGRSGNTIYF

v_gene: TRBV3-1
abundance: -
j_gene: TRBJ1-1
d_gene: -
CDR3nt: TGTGCCAGCAGCCAAAACGACAGCCCGAACACTGAAGCCTTCTTT
CDR3aa: CASSQNDSPNTEAFF

v_gene: TRBV6-5
abundance: many
j_gene: TRBJ1-6
d_gene: TRBD1
CDR3nt: TGTGCCAGCAGTTCCGGACAGGCCAACTTACCCCTCCACTTT
CDR3aa: CASSSGQANLPLHF

v_gene: TRBV4-2
abundance: many
j_gene: TRBJ1-6
d_gene: -
CDR3nt: TGTGCCAGCAGCCAAGGGGAGAATTCACCCCTCCACTTT
CDR3aa: CASSQGENSPLHF

v_gene: TRBV19
abundance: -
j_gene: TRBJ1-6
d_gene: -
CDR3nt: TGTGCCGGCTTGGGGGGAAATTCACCCCTCCACTTT
CDR3aa: CAGLGGNSPLHF

v_gene: TRBV2
abundance: -
j_gene: TRBJ2-7
d_gene: -
CDR3nt: TGTGCCAGCAGTGAATGGCAGGCATCCTACGAGCAGTACTTC
CDR3aa: CASSEWQASYEQYF